A single sample gave rise to the 27 T cell receptor beta chains below, sequenced in a study of T cells in Graves' hyperthyroidism and ophthalmopathy. Template material for amplifying TCR beta CDR3 regions consisted of RNA transcripts. TCR CDR3 underwent first-round RT-PCR with the HTBI primer set. Each CDR3 protein gets one entry after TCRdb re-called the multiplex PCR reads with MiXCR. Of about 720,000 distinct CDR3 sequences in the sample, roughly 15% were seen once. The sequenced sample consisted of blood. All receptors derive from a young man with Graves' hyperthyroidism.

This clonotype came up a few times. V is TRBV7-2 and J is TRBJ2-5; D is undetermined. Trimming cost V 2 bases and J 4 bases, with 17 bases left between them. The CDR3 covers 16 residues. Germline V gene sequence: CDR1 SGHTA, CDR2 FQGNSA. CDR3 in amino acids: CASSLSYGRSSETQYF. The CDR3 DNA is TGTGCCAGCAGCTTAAGTTATGGGCGATCGTCAGAGACCCAGTACTTC. Looking up the rest from reference TRBV7-2 and TRBJ2-5 gives the full variable domain: GAGVSQSPSNKVTEKGKDVELRCDPISGHTALYWYRQSLGQGLEFLIYFQGNSAPDKSGLPSDRFSAERTGGSVSTLTIQRTQQEDSAVYLCASSLSYGRSSETQYFGPGTRLLVL.

The V call is TRBV12-3 or TRBV12-4, the J call TRBJ2-3, with TRBD1 matching over 10 bases. The CDR3 is 15 amino acids. V lost 4 bases to trimming and J lost 9 bases; unmatched junction nucleotides: 10. In DNA form, the CDR3 reads TGTGCCAGCAGTTATGGGACAGGGGCCCGGGGGACGCAGTATTTT. It encodes CASSYGTGARGTQYF.

Only a few counts were recorded for this clonotype. The rearrangement uses TRBV20-1 and TRBJ1-5, with D uncertain. CDR1 is DFQATT, CDR2 SNEGSKA, per germline (reference sequence). Trimming left V 0 bases short and J 1 base short, with 7 bases between. The CDR3 is made up of 14 amino acids. The CDR3 DNA reads TGCAGTGCTAGAGATGAGCGGAGCAATCAGCCCCAGCATTTT. Encoded protein: CSARDERSNQPQHF.

This chain links TRBV3-1 with TRBJ2-5, with D tentatively TRBD1 (6 bases). The CDR3 covers 15 residues. Trimming removed 0 bases from V and 6 bases from J, with 14 bases in between. In germline, CDR1 is LGHDT, CDR2 YNNKEL (reference sequence). The CDR3 loop reads CASSQDRGIMKTQYF. As DNA, the CDR3 is TGTGCCAGCAGCCAAGACAGGGGTATAATGAAGACCCAGTACTTC.

The chain uses TRBV30 and TRBJ1-5; 11 bases match TRBD1. The CDR3 spans 17 residues. The germline CDR1 and CDR2 sequences are GTSNPN and SVGIG (reference sequence). V shed 0 bases, J shed 7 bases, and the junction held 11 bases outside the gene matches. The CDR3 loop reads CAWSVGTGGRLGQPQHF. The CDR3 DNA follows: TGTGCCTGGAGTGTGGGGACAGGGGGTCGCCTCGGGCAGCCCCAGCATTTT.

At least ten counts were recorded for this clonotype. V usage is TRBV7-2 and J usage is TRBJ1-4; D perhaps matches TRBD1 (5 bases). V was trimmed by 1 base and J by 6 bases, leaving 9 bases between them. The CDR3 has 14 residues. Germline V lookup: CDR1 SGHTA, CDR2 FQGNSA. In nucleotides, the CDR3 is TGTGCCAGCAGCTTAGTTTCGGGACATGAAAAACTGTTTTTT. Translating gives CASSLVSGHEKLFF. Combining the CDR3 with reference TRBV7-2 and TRBJ1-4 gives the whole variable domain GAGVSQSPSNKVTEKGKDVELRCDPISGHTALYWYRQSLGQGLEFLIYFQGNSAPDKSGLPSDRFSAERTGGSVSTLTIQRTQQEDSAVYLCASSLVSGHEKLFFGSGTQLSVL.

This clonotype was detected only a few times. This rearrangement joins TRBV15 to TRBJ2-7, with 8 bases fitting TRBD1. Trimming at V came to 5 bases and at J to 4 bases, leaving 7 bases not matched to a gene. In germline, CDR1 is LNHNV, CDR2 YYDKDF (reference sequence). The CDR3 consists of 14 residues. CDR3 sequence: CATSLRGLGYEQYF. In DNA, the CDR3 is TGTGCCACCAGCCTCAGGGGGCTCGGGTACGAGCAGTACTTC.

The CDR3 DNA is TGTGCCAGCAGCCAGTGGGACAGGGAAGAATATGGCTACACCTTC. Translation: CASSQWDREEYGYTF. The chain links TRBV3-1 to TRBJ1-2; 9 bases line up with TRBD1. The CDR3 is 15 residues long. V dropped 3 bases and J dropped 5; count of bases not matched to a gene: 7. Germline V gene sequence: CDR1 LGHDT, CDR2 YNNKEL (reference sequence).

Only a few counts were recorded for this clonotype. This chain joins TRBV4-2 and TRBJ2-5; 9 bases map to TRBD2. Germline-derived CDR1 and CDR2 are LGHNA and YNFKEQ. This CDR3 spans 15 amino acids. Unmatched junction bases numbered 4, after V lost 0 bases and J lost 5 bases. In DNA, the CDR3 is TGTGCCAGCAGCCAAGAAATTAGCGGGAGTGAGACCCAGTACTTC. Amino acids: CASSQEISGSETQYF.

Many counts were recorded for this clonotype. V gene TRBV7-2 combines with J gene TRBJ2-3; D unclear. CDR3 length equals 13 residues. Germline values: CDR1 SGHTA, CDR2 FQGNSA. V dropped 6 bases and J dropped 1 base, with 8 bases sitting between them. In DNA form, the CDR3 reads TGTGCCAGCAGAATAGTGGGCACAGATACGCAGTATTTT. Protein: CASRIVGTDTQYF.

This clonotype was counted ten times or more. The gene calls are TRBV11-3 and TRBJ2-1; D is unclear. V lost 5 bases and J lost 6, with 14 bases in between. This CDR3 region has 14 residues. CDR1 is SGHNT and CDR2 is YENEEA in the germline V gene. DNA of the CDR3: TGTGCCAGCAGCCCTAGGTGGACCGGCAATGAGCAGTTCTTC. Translated, it gives CASSPRWTGNEQFF.

A note on this clonotype: This may be a read error, as it is one base from a much larger clone. This chain uses TRBV28 with TRBJ2-7; a possible D gene is TRBD1 (6 bases). CDR1 is MDHEN, CDR2 SYDVKM, per germline. This CDR3 has 14 residues. CDR3 sequence (DNA): TGTGCCAGCAGCGTGGCACAGGGTTTCTACGGGCAGTACTTC. This gives the protein CASSVAQGFYGQYF.

This sequence joins TRBV7-9 and TRBJ1-3; 7 bases fit TRBD1. V trimming: 1 base; J trimming: 8 bases; junction bases outside the gene matches: 11. This CDR3 comprises 16 residues. In germline, CDR1 is SEHNR, CDR2 FQNEAQ (reference sequence). The CDR3 sequence is CASSLVGRQGIDTIYF. In DNA, the CDR3 is TGTGCCAGCAGCTTAGTAGGGAGACAGGGAATTGACACCATATATTTT.

This clonotype was detected a few times. The rearrangement uses TRBV5-1 and TRBJ2-1; 8 nucleotides match TRBD2. Germline-derived CDR1 and CDR2 are SGHRS and YFSETQ. V lost 0 bases, J lost 6 bases, and 2 bases stayed unmatched. This CDR3 is built from 14 residues. The CDR3 region has the DNA TGCGCCAGCAGCTTGGCCACTAGCGGCAATGAGCAGTTCTTC. It codes for CASSLATSGNEQFF.

This clonotype was counted many times. This chain connects TRBV30 to TRBJ2-7; 10 nucleotides line up with TRBD1. The V segment lost 0 bases and the J segment 3 bases; nucleotides outside the gene matches: 2. CDR1 and CDR2 from the germline V gene are GTSNPN and SVGIG (reference sequence). The CDR3 contains 14 residues. CDR3 coding DNA: TGTGCCTGGAGTGTCGGGACAGGGGACTACGAGCAGTACTTC. Its protein is CAWSVGTGDYEQYF.

V usage is TRBV20-1 and J usage is TRBJ2-1; TRBD2 is a possible D gene (6 bases). Trimming left V 5 bases short and J 2 bases short, with 22 bases between. The germline V gene encodes CDR1 DFQATT and CDR2 SNEGSKA (reference sequence). The CDR3 consists of 17 residues. DNA of the CDR3: TGCAGTGCTCCACTCCGGGCTGGGGGGAGCCCCTACAATGAGCAGTTCTTC. This encodes CSAPLRAGGSPYNEQFF.

In this sample, this clonotype turned up many times. The V gene is TRBV7-9, the J gene TRBJ1-2; 8 nucleotides agree with TRBD1. This CDR3 comprises 13 residues. The V gene end was trimmed by 5 bases and the J gene end by 8 bases; junction bases not matched to a gene: 7. CDR1 is SEHNR and CDR2 is FQNEAQ in the germline V gene (reference sequence). This CDR3 is CASSIGQGAGYTF. The CDR3 bases are TGTGCCAGCAGCATCGGACAGGGCGCGGGCTACACCTTC.

This clonotype was recorded many times. V gene TRBV7-8 combines with J gene TRBJ1-2, with 9 bases that match TRBD1. The germline V gene encodes CDR1 SGHVS and CDR2 FQNEAQ. This CDR3 is 16 amino acids long. The ends lost 3 bases at V and 3 bases at J; junction bases unmatched: 8. The CDR3, as DNA: TGTGCCAGCAGCTTGGCCCGGGACAGGGAGGACTATGGCTACACCTTC. It codes for CASSLARDREDYGYTF.

This clonotype has at least ten counts. The chain employs TRBV7-9 and TRBJ1-2; 7 bases are a match to TRBD1. The CDR3 consists of 15 residues. The trim removed 1 base at V and 4 bases at J, leaving 6 bases unmatched. The germline V gene encodes CDR1 SEHNR and CDR2 FQNEAQ (reference sequence). As DNA, the CDR3 is TGTGCCAGCAGCTTAGGTAGAAGGGACAGCTATGGCTACACCTTC. Translating it yields CASSLGRRDSYGYTF.

The DNA of the CDR3 is TGCAGTGCTAGGACAGTGTCCCCCTACGAGCAGTACTTC. It encodes CSARTVSPYEQYF. V is TRBV20-1 and J is TRBJ2-7; a weak D match, TRBD1 (5 bases). CDR3 length: 13 amino acids. V lost 3 bases, J lost 2 bases, and 11 bases lay in between. The germline gives CDR1 DFQATT, CDR2 SNEGSKA (reference sequence).

This clonotype was seen many times. This chain joins TRBV2 and TRBJ2-5; D may be TRBD2 (5 bases). V was pared by 4 bases and J by 2 bases, with 17 bases between. Germline V gene data show CDR1 as SNHLY and CDR2 as FYNNEI. The CDR3 runs to 16 residues. The DNA for the CDR3 is TGTGCCAGCAGTGGAGTTATCGTGACGGGGCAAGAGACCCAGTACTTC. Its translation is CASSGVIVTGQETQYF.

Concerning this clonotype itself: One junction end does not reproduce the germline sequence, and a read error may be involved. The chain is built from TRBV19 and TRBJ1-2; unclear D gene. This CDR3 spans 17 amino acids. Germline V gene sequence: CDR1 LNHDA, CDR2 SQIVND (reference sequence). CDR3 region: CAGRPLILLRKAYGYTF. CDR3 nucleotide sequence: TGTGCCGGTAGACCACTGATCCTGTTAAGGAAAGCTTATGGCTACACCTTC.

This clonotype was seen a handful of times. The rearrangement uses TRBV20-1 and TRBJ1-1; D not certain. Trimming removed 8 bases from V and 11 bases from J, with 21 bases in between. Germline lookup yields CDR1 DFQATT and CDR2 SNEGSKA (reference sequence). This CDR3 has 12 residues. CDR3 nucleotides: TGCAGTCTCTCTCGCGTAACTTCGGGGGCTTTCTTT. It encodes CSLSRVTSGAFF.

Comments on this clonotype: The junction departs from germline at one end; a sequencing error may be responsible. This chain joins TRBV20-1 and TRBJ2-3; 8 bases are a match to TRBD1. CDR3 length: 17 residues. Germline CDR1 reads DFQATT; CDR2 reads SNEGSKA (reference sequence). The CDR3 loop is CSVRQTQGALMADTQYF. CDR3 sequence (DNA): TGCAGTGTTAGACAGACCCAGGGGGCACTTATGGCAGATACGCAGTATTTT.

The chain uses TRBV27 and TRBJ1-4, with 7 bases fitting TRBD1. With V trimmed by 5 bases and J by 3 bases, 6 bases remained unmatched. This CDR3 is built from 15 residues. CDR1 and CDR2 (germline): MNHEY, SMNVEV (reference sequence). The CDR3 loop reads CASSEWTGSNEKLFF. In DNA, the CDR3 is TGTGCCAGCAGTGAGTGGACAGGCTCTAATGAAAAACTGTTTTTT.

J is TRBJ2-7 and V is TRBV20-1, with a tentative D call TRBD2 (5 bases). Per the germline V gene, CDR1 is DFQATT and CDR2 is SNEGSKA (reference sequence). V lost 4 bases and J lost 2, with 12 bases in between. The CDR3 totals 13 residues. The CDR3 here is CSAIEGIPYEQYF. The CDR3 nucleotides read TGCAGTGCTATCGAGGGCATCCCCTACGAGCAGTACTTC.

This clonotype showed up many times. This chain connects TRBV2 to TRBJ1-2; maybe TRBD1 (5 bases). V was trimmed by 4 bases and J by 4 bases, leaving 13 bases between them. This CDR3 contains 14 residues. Germline assignment: CDR1 SNHLY and CDR2 FYNNEI. CDR3 bases: TGTGCCAGCAGTGCGGGGGTCTCAGGCTATGGCTACACCTTC. Its protein is CASSAGVSGYGYTF.